The 30 T cell receptor beta chains below come from one sample, sequenced in a study of cytomegalovirus exposure and HLA in healthy donors (dated by TCRdb to about 2017). Library preparation employed the immunoSEQ multiplex PCR assay. Held by TCRdb, this immuneACCESS table contains in-frame sequences only and omits some clones. Under half of the omission traces to an unresolved V gene where checked; the cause of the rest is unknown. The sample table records 150,000 to 200,000 clones; about 83% of these occur just once. The ten top clones hold roughly 1.5% of the sample. The specimen sequenced was PBMCs. The receptors here all came from a woman between 18 and 29 years old in good health and CMV-seronegative.

The chain recombines TRBV10-1 with TRBJ2-5; TRBD1 is a possible D gene (6 bases). V lost 4 bases, J lost 4 bases, and 7 bases lay in between. CDR3 size: 12 residues. Germline V lookup: CDR1 WNHNN, CDR2 SYGVQD (reference sequence). Here the CDR3 reads CASSGGGETQYF. The CDR3 nucleotides are TGCGCCAGCAGTGGAGGGGGAGAGACCCAGTACTTC.

V is TRBV7-9 and J is TRBJ2-7; D gene uncertain. Per the germline V gene, CDR1 is SEHNR and CDR2 is FQNEAQ (reference sequence). This CDR3 spans 12 amino acids. V was trimmed by 7 bases and J by 0 bases, leaving 7 bases between them. CDR3 sequence reads: CASTVLSYEQYF. The CDR3 DNA sequence: TGTGCCAGCACGGTCCTCTCCTACGAGCAGTACTTC.

This chain joins TRBV9 and TRBJ2-1, with D possibly being TRBD2 (6 bases). Germline V gene data show CDR1 as SGDLS and CDR2 as YYNGEE. Trimming removed 7 bases from V and 4 bases from J, with 9 bases in between. The CDR3 runs to 12 residues. CDR3 sequence (DNA): TGTGCCAGCGGTGGAGGGTACAATGAGCAGTTCTTC. The encoded protein is CASGGGYNEQFF. Full variable domain (missing parts from reference TRBV9 and TRBJ2-1): DSGVTQTPKHLITATGQRVTLRCSPRSGDLSVYWYQQSLDQGLQFLIQYYNGEERAKGNILERFSAQQFPDLHSELNLSSLELGDSALYFCASGGGYNEQFFGPGTRLTVL.

This rearrangement joins TRBV5-1 to TRBJ2-5; D gene unclear. The CDR3 runs 12 residues. The germline V gene has CDR1 SGHRS and CDR2 YFSETQ. V shed 4 bases and J shed 0 bases, with 4 bases lying between them. For the CDR3, the DNA is TGCGCCAGCAGCCCGTACCAAGAGACCCAGTACTTC. It translates to CASSPYQETQYF.

The chain employs TRBV14 and TRBJ1-2; 8 positions match TRBD1. V dropped 4 bases and J dropped 5; count of bases not matched to a gene: 6. The V gene's germline CDR1 is SGHDN and CDR2 FVKESK. The CDR3 has 14 residues. The DNA for the CDR3 is TGTGCCAGCAGCCCGGGGACAGGACCTTATGGCTACACCTTC. The encoded protein is CASSPGTGPYGYTF. The full variable domain, in which reference TRBV14 and TRBJ1-2 provide the parts outside the CDR3, is EAGVTQFPSHSVIEKGQTVTLRCDPISGHDNLYWYRRVMGKEIKFLLHFVKESKQDESGMPNNRFLAERTGGTYSTLKVQPAELEDSGVYFCASSPGTGPYGYTFGSGTRLTVV.

This rearrangement joins TRBV19 to TRBJ1-3; 7 positions match TRBD1. V shed 5 bases, J shed 0 bases, and the junction held 16 bases outside the gene matches. This CDR3 contains 19 residues. The germline V gene encodes CDR1 LNHDA and CDR2 SQIVND (reference sequence). CDR3 sequence: CASSLGGYASIFSGNTIYF. The CDR3 coding sequence is TGTGCCAGTAGTTTAGGGGGCTATGCCTCTATTTTCTCTGGAAACACCATATATTTT.

The chain employs TRBV15 and TRBJ2-3; D perhaps matches TRBD1 (6 bases). This CDR3 comprises 16 residues. The germline gives CDR1 LNHNV, CDR2 YYDKDF (reference sequence). Trimming left V 1 base short and J 2 bases short, with 13 bases between. CDR3 bases: TGTGCCACCAGCAGAGTGAAGGGGGACGTCACAGATACGCAGTATTTT. As protein: CATSRVKGDVTDTQYF.

The chain is built from TRBV10-3 and TRBJ2-4; 10 positions agree with TRBD2. The trim removed 0 bases at V and 1 base at J, leaving 6 bases unmatched. The germline V gene encodes CDR1 ENHRY and CDR2 SYGVKD. The CDR3 is 18 amino acids. DNA of the CDR3: TGTGCCATCAGTGAGTCAGTAGCGGGGGGCCTCGCCAAAAACATTCAGTACTTC. This encodes CAISESVAGGLAKNIQYF.

This clone was recorded a few times. The chain carries TRBV28 and TRBJ2-2; D is uncertain. V gave up 8 bases and J gave up 1 base, with 8 bases separating them. This CDR3 is 13 amino acids long. Per the germline V gene, CDR1 is MDHEN and CDR2 is SYDVKM. The CDR3 region has the DNA TGTGCCAGCCTCCCGGGGAACACCGGGGAGCTGTTTTTT. Its protein product is CASLPGNTGELFF.

The V gene is TRBV2, the J gene TRBJ1-2, with 7 bases lining up with TRBD1. V dropped 9 bases and J dropped 2; count of bases not matched to a gene: 12. Germline V lookup: CDR1 SNHLY, CDR2 FYNNEI. The CDR3 covers 15 residues. For the CDR3, the DNA is TGTGCCAGTAGACTTCGAGACAGGGACAACTATGGCTACACCTTC. As protein: CASRLRDRDNYGYTF.

The rearrangement links TRBV27 to TRBJ2-7; 9 positions match TRBD1. The germline V gene has CDR1 MNHEY and CDR2 SMNVEV (reference sequence). Trimming cost V 5 bases and J 3 bases; bases outside gene matches: 2. The CDR3 consists of 13 residues. DNA for the CDR3: TGTGCCAGCAGTCCGGGACAGGGCTACGAGCAGTACTTC. It codes for CASSPGQGYEQYF.

Turning to this clone: Distinct nucleotide sequences in the sample also encode this CDR3. The chain employs TRBV5-1 and TRBJ2-7; 9 bases fit TRBD1. The CDR3 totals 14 residues. J lost 2 bases, V lost 0 bases, and 0 bases had no gene match. The germline gives CDR1 SGHRS, CDR2 YFSETQ. For the CDR3, the DNA is TGCGCCAGCAGCTTGGGGACAGGGGCCTACGAGCAGTACTTC. Protein sequence: CASSLGTGAYEQYF. The variable domain in full, with the rest retrieved from reference TRBV5-1 and TRBJ2-7, is KAGVTQTPRYLIKTRGQQVTLSCSPISGHRSVSWYQQTPGQGLQFLFEYFSETQRNKGNFPGRFSGRQFSNSRSEMNVSTLELGDSALYLCASSLGTGAYEQYFGPGTRLTVT.

The chain links TRBV7-2 to TRBJ2-1; 7 nucleotides line up with TRBD2. Germline V gives CDR1 SGHTA, CDR2 FQGNSA. The CDR3 is made up of 17 amino acids. J was trimmed by 7 bases and V by 4 bases; bases with no gene match: 16. The chain's CDR3 is CASSSYSGPLISNEQFF. In DNA, the CDR3 is TGTGCCAGCAGCTCGTATAGCGGGCCTTTAATATCTAATGAGCAGTTCTTC.

The V call is TRBV7-9, the J call TRBJ1-5; the D is unclear. Germline V gene sequence: CDR1 SEHNR, CDR2 FQNEAQ (reference sequence). The CDR3 length is 17 residues. With 4 bases removed from V and 0 bases from J, the gap between germline ends came to 16 bases. The CDR3 reads CASSSSGGPVSNQPQHF. The CDR3 coding sequence is TGTGCCAGCAGCTCTTCAGGAGGGCCAGTTAGCAATCAGCCCCAGCATTTT.

In nucleotides, the CDR3 is TGTGCCAGCAGTCCAACGGGAGGTTCTTATGGCTACACCTTC. Protein: CASSPTGGSYGYTF. This chain connects TRBV27 to TRBJ1-2; D remains unclear. Germline assignment: CDR1 MNHEY and CDR2 SMNVEV (reference sequence). CDR3 length: 14 amino acids. The ends were cut back, 5 bases at V and 5 bases at J, with 15 bases in the middle.

The V and J genes are TRBV19 and TRBJ1-2; 9 positions agree with TRBD1. Trimming cost V 2 bases and J 6 bases; bases outside gene matches: 10. The CDR3 covers 16 residues. Germline V lookup: CDR1 LNHDA, CDR2 SQIVND (reference sequence). The CDR3 spells CASSIRVVTGGDGYTF. CDR3 nucleotides: TGTGCCAGTAGTATAAGGGTTGTGACAGGGGGAGATGGCTACACCTTC. Filled out from reference TRBV19 and TRBJ1-2, the complete variable domain reads DGGITQSPKYLFRKEGQNVTLSCEQNLNHDAMYWYRQDPGQGLRLIYYSQIVNDFQKGDIAEGYSVSREKKESFPLTVTSAQKNPTAFYLCASSIRVVTGGDGYTFGSGTRLTVV.

CDR3 nucleotides: TGCGCCAGCACCCCTCCGACACTTCAGCCGGAGACCCAGTACTTC. Translated: CASTPPTLQPETQYF. The J gene is TRBJ2-5, the V gene TRBV5-1; D uncertain. The CDR3 runs to 15 residues. Germline loops: CDR1 SGHRS, CDR2 YFSETQ. V lost 6 bases and J 5 bases, leaving 20 bases between the germline ends. Full variable domain (rest looked up from reference TRBV5-1 and TRBJ2-5): KAGVTQTPRYLIKTRGQQVTLSCSPISGHRSVSWYQQTPGQGLQFLFEYFSETQRNKGNFPGRFSGRQFSNSRSEMNVSTLELGDSALYLCASTPPTLQPETQYFGPGTRLLVL.

The chain employs TRBV6-5 and TRBJ1-2, with 9 positions matching TRBD1. Germline CDR1 reads MNHEY; CDR2 reads SVGAGI. With V trimmed by 5 bases and J by 7 bases, 11 bases remained unmatched. This CDR3 is built from 15 residues. The DNA for the CDR3 is TGTGCCAGCAGTACGAAAACAGGGGGCTTTGGTGGCTACACCTTC. This encodes CASSTKTGGFGGYTF.

The V call is TRBV4-1, the J call TRBJ1-1, with D possibly TRBD1 on 6 matching bases. V was pared by 6 bases and J by 3 bases, with 14 bases between. Germline V gene sequence: CDR1 MGHRA, CDR2 YSYEKL. The CDR3 is made up of 14 amino acids. The chain's CDR3 is CASRAVAGDTEAFF. The CDR3 coding sequence is TGCGCCAGCAGAGCGGTCGCAGGGGACACTGAAGCTTTCTTT.

CDR3 in amino acids: CASSQAGQGLYGYTF. The CDR3, as DNA: TGTGCCAGCAGCCAAGCGGGACAGGGGTTGTATGGCTACACCTTC. The chain recombines TRBV4-2 with TRBJ1-2; TRBD1 matches at 10 bases. The CDR3 spans 15 residues. V gave up 1 base and J gave up 5 bases; unmatched junction bases: 4. The germline CDR1 and CDR2 sequences are LGHNA and YNFKEQ.

This chain uses TRBV6-5 with TRBJ2-1, with no clear D. The CDR3 is 14 amino acids. Per germline, CDR1 MNHEY and CDR2 SVGAGI. V was cut by 6 bases and J by 4 bases, with 13 bases left in between. CDR3 sequence: CASSPLSRYNEQFF. The CDR3 nucleotides are TGTGCCAGCAGCCCCCTTTCCAGGTACAATGAGCAGTTCTTC.

This clone was detected a few times. The CDR3 DNA reads TGTGCCAGCGGGGGACACTCTGGAAACACCATATATTTT. Translating gives CASGGHSGNTIYF. The V and J genes are TRBV7-9 and TRBJ1-3; possibly TRBD1 for D (6 bases). V dropped 8 bases and J dropped 0 bases, with 8 bases sitting between them. The CDR3 covers 13 residues. CDR1 and CDR2 (germline): SEHNR, FQNEAQ (reference sequence).

V usage is TRBV10-3 and J usage is TRBJ1-3, with D perhaps TRBD1 (5 bases). This CDR3 spans 16 amino acids. V was clipped by 0 bases and J by 1 base, with 10 bases between them. Germline V gene lookup returns CDR1 ENHRY and CDR2 SYGVKD. In DNA, the CDR3 is TGTGCCATCAGTGAGTCGCCCAGGGTGTCTGGAAACACCATATATTTT. The encoded protein is CAISESPRVSGNTIYF.

The chain links TRBV9 to TRBJ2-3; D may be TRBD1 (5 bases). This CDR3 contains 14 residues. Germline values: CDR1 SGDLS, CDR2 YYNGEE. Trimming shortened V by 6 bases and J by 5 bases, and 16 bases separated the two germline ends. CDR3 bases: TGTGCCAGCACGATCAAACAGGAGAGAGATACGCAGTATTTT. The encoded protein is CASTIKQERDTQYF.

The chain has TRBV29-1 and TRBJ1-2, with 7 positions matching TRBD1. The CDR3 consists of 13 residues. CDR1 is SQVTM, CDR2 ANQGSEA, per germline. V dropped 7 bases and J dropped 5; count of bases not matched to a gene: 10. The DNA of the CDR3 is TGCAGCGGAATGGAGGGGGCGAATTATGGCTACACCTTC. Protein product: CSGMEGANYGYTF.

CDR3: CAWSVTEAGGYTF. The CDR3 DNA is TGTGCCTGGAGTGTAACGGAGGCTGGTGGCTACACCTTC. V is TRBV30 and J is TRBJ1-2; no clear D. Per the germline V gene, CDR1 is GTSNPN and CDR2 is SVGIG (reference sequence). This CDR3 is built from 13 residues. Trimming took off 0 bases at V and 7 bases at J, with 12 bases between the two ends.

The chain combines TRBV7-2 with TRBJ2-7; tentatively, D is TRBD2 (6 bases). The CDR3 is 15 amino acids. Trimming pared 1 base from V and 4 bases from J, leaving 14 bases between. Germline CDR1 is SGHTA and CDR2 is FQGNSA. CDR3 amino acids: CASSLDRGFGYEQYF. The CDR3 region has the DNA TGTGCCAGCAGCTTAGATCGGGGGTTTGGGTACGAGCAGTACTTC.

The chain has TRBV7-9 and TRBJ2-3; maybe TRBD2 (5 bases). This CDR3 is 12 amino acids long. Germline loops: CDR1 SEHNR, CDR2 FQNEAQ (reference sequence). V was shortened by 5 bases and J by 5 bases, with 8 bases between the two germline ends. The CDR3 nucleotides are TGTGCCAGCAGCGCCGGACTAGATACGCAGTATTTT. It yields the protein CASSAGLDTQYF.

The chain has TRBV7-2 and TRBJ2-3; 7 bases match TRBD2. The V gene end was trimmed by 1 base and the J gene end by 8 bases; junction bases not matched to a gene: 0. The CDR3 length is 12 residues. Germline V gives CDR1 SGHTA, CDR2 FQGNSA. Here the CDR3 DNA reads TGTGCCAGCAGCTTAGGGACTAGTACGCAGTATTTT. It codes for CASSLGTSTQYF.

The V gene is TRBV30, the J gene TRBJ2-1; 8 bases align to TRBD2. This CDR3 is built from 14 residues. V trimming: 1 base; J trimming: 9 bases; junction bases outside the gene matches: 8. From germline, CDR1 is GTSNPN and CDR2 SVGIG (reference sequence). The CDR3 region has the DNA TGTGCCTGGAGTGGTCGGACTAGCTGGGGTGAGCAGTTCTTC. Translating gives CAWSGRTSWGEQFF.